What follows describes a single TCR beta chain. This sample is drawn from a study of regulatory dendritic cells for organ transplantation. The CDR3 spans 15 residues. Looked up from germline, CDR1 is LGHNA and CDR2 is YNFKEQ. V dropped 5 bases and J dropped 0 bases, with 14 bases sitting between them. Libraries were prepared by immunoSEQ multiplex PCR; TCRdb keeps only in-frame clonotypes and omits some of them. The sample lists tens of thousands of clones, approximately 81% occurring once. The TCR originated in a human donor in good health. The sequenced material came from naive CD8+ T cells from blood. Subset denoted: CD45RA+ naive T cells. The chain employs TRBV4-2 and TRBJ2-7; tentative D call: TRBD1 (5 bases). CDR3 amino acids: CASSSYRSSSYEQYF. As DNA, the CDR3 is TGTGCCAGCAGCTCCTACAGGAGTAGCTCCTACGAGCAGTACTTC.